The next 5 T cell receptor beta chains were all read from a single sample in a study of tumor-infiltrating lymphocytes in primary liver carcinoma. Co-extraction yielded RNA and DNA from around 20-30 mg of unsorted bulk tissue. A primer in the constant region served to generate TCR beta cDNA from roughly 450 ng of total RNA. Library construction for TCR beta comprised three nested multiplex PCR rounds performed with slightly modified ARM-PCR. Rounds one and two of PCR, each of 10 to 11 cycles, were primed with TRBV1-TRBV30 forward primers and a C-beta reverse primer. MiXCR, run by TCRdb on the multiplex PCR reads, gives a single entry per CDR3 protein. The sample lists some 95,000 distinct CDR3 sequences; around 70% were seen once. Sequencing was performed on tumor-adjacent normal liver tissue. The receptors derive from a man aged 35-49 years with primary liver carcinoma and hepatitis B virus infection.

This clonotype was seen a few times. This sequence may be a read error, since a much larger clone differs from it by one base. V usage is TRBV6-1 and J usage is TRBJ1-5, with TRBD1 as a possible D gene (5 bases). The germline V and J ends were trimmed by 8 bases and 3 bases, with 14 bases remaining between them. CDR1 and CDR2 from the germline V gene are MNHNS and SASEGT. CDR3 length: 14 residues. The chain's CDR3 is CASAEGINNQPQHF. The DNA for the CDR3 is TGTGCCAGCGCTGAGGGGATTAACAATCAGCCCCAGCATTTT.

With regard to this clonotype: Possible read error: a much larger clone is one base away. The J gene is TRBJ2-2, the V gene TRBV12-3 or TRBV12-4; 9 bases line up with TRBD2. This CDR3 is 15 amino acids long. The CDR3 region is CASSFLSGGTWELFF. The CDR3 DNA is TGTGCCAGCAGTTTCCTTAGCGGGGGCACCTGGGAGCTGTTTTTT.

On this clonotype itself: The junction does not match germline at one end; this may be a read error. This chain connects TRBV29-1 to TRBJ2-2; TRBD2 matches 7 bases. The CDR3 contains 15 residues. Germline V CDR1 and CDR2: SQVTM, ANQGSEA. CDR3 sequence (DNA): TGCAGCGTTGAAGACGCTGCGGGAGCCCCCAGGGAGCTGTTTTTC. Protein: CSVEDAAGAPRELFF.

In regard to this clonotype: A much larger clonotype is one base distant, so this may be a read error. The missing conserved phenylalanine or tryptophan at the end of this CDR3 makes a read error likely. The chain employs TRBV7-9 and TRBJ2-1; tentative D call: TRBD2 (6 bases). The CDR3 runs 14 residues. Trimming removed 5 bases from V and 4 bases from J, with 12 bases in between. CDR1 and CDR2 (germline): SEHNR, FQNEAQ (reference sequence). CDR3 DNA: TGTGCCAGCAGCCCACTAGCAGCGTACAATGAGCAGTTCATC. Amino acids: CASSPLAAYNEQFI.

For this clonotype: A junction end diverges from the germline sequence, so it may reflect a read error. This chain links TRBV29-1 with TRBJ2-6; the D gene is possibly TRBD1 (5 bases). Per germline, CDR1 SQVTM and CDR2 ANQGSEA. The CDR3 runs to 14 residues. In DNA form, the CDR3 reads TGCAGCGTTGTTGGGGATACTGGGGCCAACGTCCTGATTTTC. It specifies CSVVGDTGANVLIF.